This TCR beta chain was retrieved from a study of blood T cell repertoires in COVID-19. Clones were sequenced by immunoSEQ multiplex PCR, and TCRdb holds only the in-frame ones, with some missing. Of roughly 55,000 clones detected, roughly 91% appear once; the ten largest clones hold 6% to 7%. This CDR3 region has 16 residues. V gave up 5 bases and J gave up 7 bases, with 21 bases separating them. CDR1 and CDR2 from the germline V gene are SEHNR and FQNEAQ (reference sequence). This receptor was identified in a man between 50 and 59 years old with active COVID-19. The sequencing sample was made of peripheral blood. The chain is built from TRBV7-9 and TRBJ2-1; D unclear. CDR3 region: CASSPPSAAISNEQFF. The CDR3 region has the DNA TGTGCCAGCAGCCCCCCGAGCGCCGCGATTTCGAATGAGCAGTTCTTC.